One and the same sample provided the 30 T cell receptor beta chains below, sequenced in a study of blood T cell repertoires in COVID-19. Method: immunoSEQ multiplex PCR; TCRdb's copy keeps in-frame clones and lacks some. The sample has around 86,000 clones, 80% to 90% seen once. Source material: peripheral blood. These receptors originate from a human donor with acute or convalescent COVID-19. The donor label of this sample is uncertain.

The V call is TRBV12-5, the J call TRBJ2-2; 8 positions agree with TRBD2. CDR1 is LGHNT, CDR2 FRNRAP, per germline. The CDR3 length is 16 residues. V lost 0 bases, J lost 6 bases, and 6 bases stayed unmatched. The CDR3 region has the DNA TGTGCTAGTGGTTTGGTACTGCCGGGGGGGTCCGGGGAGCTGTTTTTT. Amino acids: CASGLVLPGGSGELFF.

The chain recombines TRBV24-1 with TRBJ1-5; a weak D match, TRBD1 (6 bases). This CDR3 contains 16 residues. The germline V gene encodes CDR1 KGHDR and CDR2 SFDVKD. Trimming shortened V by 3 bases and J by 5 bases, and 16 bases separated the two germline ends. This CDR3 is CATSDPSRDKDQPQHF. The CDR3 DNA reads TGTGCCACCAGTGATCCGTCCCGGGACAAAGATCAGCCCCAGCATTTT.

The chain carries TRBV2 and TRBJ2-2, with 7 nucleotides matching TRBD1. Germline V CDR1 and CDR2: SNHLY, FYNNEI. The junction had 9 bases not matched to a gene; V was cut back by 5 bases and J by 6 bases. The CDR3 extends over 15 amino acids. This CDR3 reads CASSLGQQGAGELFF. In DNA form, the CDR3 reads TGTGCCAGCAGTCTGGGACAGCAGGGCGCCGGGGAGCTGTTTTTT.

A few counts support this clone. The rearrangement joins TRBV28 to TRBJ1-5; a weak D match, TRBD1 (6 bases). CDR1 is MDHEN, CDR2 SYDVKM, per germline. The CDR3 contains 16 residues. Trimming left V 5 bases short and J 1 base short, with 15 bases between. CDR3 in amino acids: CASSGPSTGSNQPQHF. CDR3 DNA sequence: TGTGCCAGCAGTGGCCCGTCGACAGGAAGCAATCAGCCCCAGCATTTT.

The genes are TRBV28 and TRBJ2-7; tentative D call: TRBD2 (5 bases). Germline CDR1 and CDR2: MDHEN and SYDVKM. Trimming stripped 2 bases from V and 5 bases from J, with 13 bases between. The CDR3 loop spans 14 amino acids. The CDR3 coding sequence is TGTGCCAGCAGTTTAGGAGGCGGGCAGCACGAGCAGTACTTC. Translation: CASSLGGGQHEQYF.

The V and J genes are TRBV5-1 and TRBJ2-2, with D perhaps TRBD2 (6 bases). This CDR3 has 13 amino acids. V lost 1 base to trimming and J lost 6 bases, with 7 bases between them. Germline CDR1 is SGHRS and CDR2 is YFSETQ. This CDR3 reads CASSLTGAGELFF. The CDR3 DNA sequence: TGCGCCAGCAGCTTGACGGGGGCCGGGGAGCTGTTTTTT.

The J gene is TRBJ1-4, the V gene TRBV19; TRBD1 matches at 9 bases. The germline gives CDR1 LNHDA, CDR2 SQIVND (reference sequence). The CDR3 consists of 16 residues. V lost 0 bases, J lost 6 bases, and 5 bases stayed unmatched. The CDR3 nucleotides read TGTGCCAGTAGTATAGAGGGGACAGGGACGTATGAAAAACTGTTTTTT. This gives the protein CASSIEGTGTYEKLFF.

The rearrangement uses TRBV6-2 or TRBV6-3 and TRBJ2-3, with TRBD2 matching over 13 bases. The length of the CDR3 is 16 residues. V was pared by 3 bases and J by 2 bases, with 2 bases of the junction left unmatched. Germline CDR1 MNHEY, CDR2 SVGEGT. The CDR3, as DNA: TGTGCCAGCAGTTATGGGACTAGCGGGGCCACAGATACGCAGTATTTT. Protein product: CASSYGTSGATDTQYF.

The chain recombines TRBV7-9 with TRBJ2-7; 10 positions match TRBD1. CDR3 size: 17 residues. Germline CDR1 and CDR2: SEHNR and FQNEAQ (reference sequence). V trimming: 4 bases; J trimming: 3 bases; junction bases outside the gene matches: 12. The CDR3: CASSSSPAGTGDYEQYF. For the CDR3, the DNA is TGTGCCAGCAGCTCCTCCCCCGCCGGGACAGGGGACTACGAGCAGTACTTC.

This clone occurred once. The chain uses TRBV25-1 and TRBJ1-1; the match to TRBD1 covers 9 bases. Germline CDR1 MGHDK, CDR2 SYGVNS. With 2 bases clipped from V and 0 bases from J, the junction kept 7 bases outside the gene matches. The CDR3 is 17 residues long. CDR3 protein: CASSELGTGLLNTEAFF. The CDR3 DNA follows: TGTGCCAGCAGTGAACTCGGGACAGGGCTTCTGAACACTGAAGCTTTCTTT. The complete variable domain, with remaining parts taken from reference TRBV25-1 and TRBJ1-1, reads EADIYQTPRYLVIGTGKKITLECSQTMGHDKMYWYQQDPGMELHLIHYSYGVNSTEKGDLSSESTVSRIRTEHFPLTLESARPSHTSQYLCASSELGTGLLNTEAFFGQGTRLTVV.

V and J are TRBV5-4 and TRBJ1-6, with 10 bases fitting TRBD1. The CDR3 covers 15 residues. Trimming at V came to 2 bases and at J to 9 bases, leaving 5 bases not matched to a gene. Germline V gene lookup returns CDR1 SGHNT and CDR2 YYREEE (reference sequence). CDR3 sequence (DNA): TGTGCCAGCAGCTTACGGACAGGGGGTGCTTCACCCCTCCACTTT. This codes for CASSLRTGGASPLHF.

This rearrangement joins TRBV20-1 to TRBJ1-2, with TRBD1 identical over 9 bases. The length of the CDR3 is 13 residues. After removal of 5 bases from V and 8 bases from J, the junction contained 9 bases not matched to a gene. The germline CDR1 and CDR2 sequences are DFQATT and SNEGSKA (reference sequence). The CDR3 DNA is TGCAGTGCTGGTGGGACAGGGACATGGGGCTACACCTTC. It yields the protein CSAGGTGTWGYTF.

The sample holds one count of this clone. The CDR3 DNA follows: TGTGCCAGCACTAGCGGGGGTCTGGGTCTCTATTTT. Amino acid sequence: CASTSGGLGLYF. The rearrangement joins TRBV6-5 to TRBJ2-3; 10 bases fit TRBD2. The CDR3 length is 12 residues. With 7 bases clipped from V and 15 bases from J, the junction kept 10 bases outside the gene matches. The V gene's germline CDR1 is MNHEY and CDR2 SVGAGI.

The genes are TRBV27 and TRBJ1-3, with 7 bases aligning to TRBD1. Looked up from germline, CDR1 is MNHEY and CDR2 is SMNVEV (reference sequence). Germline trimming cut 6 bases from V and 2 bases from J; bases unmatched to any gene: 4. The CDR3 contains 14 residues. CDR3 sequence reads: CASRHQGAGNTIYF. The CDR3 region has the DNA TGTGCCAGCAGGCATCAGGGGGCTGGAAACACCATATATTTT.

The chain combines TRBV10-3 with TRBJ1-2; TRBD1 aligns across 9 bases. CDR3 length: 16 amino acids. Germline V gene data show CDR1 as ENHRY and CDR2 as SYGVKD. V shed 6 bases and J 3 bases; nucleotides not matched to a gene: 11. The DNA of the CDR3 is TGTGCCATCAGAAAAAGTCGGACAGGGGACGACTATGGCTACACCTTC. Translated, it gives CAIRKSRTGDDYGYTF.

This chain joins TRBV4-3 and TRBJ2-3; TRBD2 matches 8 bases. The CDR3 runs 17 residues. The J segment lost 6 bases and the V segment lost 0 bases, leaving 11 bases of the junction unmatched. Per the germline V gene, CDR1 is LGHNA and CDR2 is YSLEER. The CDR3 protein is CASSQDRIAGGGDTQYF. DNA of the CDR3: TGCGCCAGCAGCCAAGATCGGATCGCGGGGGGAGGGGATACGCAGTATTTT.

J is TRBJ1-2 and V is TRBV29-1; D perhaps matches TRBD1 (5 bases). Germline loops: CDR1 SQVTM, CDR2 ANQGSEA. The CDR3 has 12 amino acids. V dropped 7 bases and J dropped 4 bases, with 13 bases sitting between them. DNA of the CDR3: TGCAGCGCCCTTGGGGGAGGCTATGGCTACACCTTC. Residues: CSALGGGYGYTF.

The rearrangement links TRBV3-1 (or the pseudogene TRBV3-2) to TRBJ2-1; 9 bases are shared with TRBD2. V lost 2 bases, J lost 7 bases, and 12 bases stayed unmatched. Germline CDR1 is LGHDT and CDR2 is YNNKEL (reference sequence). The CDR3 loop spans 17 amino acids. CDR3 DNA sequence: TGTGCCAGCAGCCAAACCCCCGCTAGCGGGATAGTTAATGAGCAGTTCTTC. Encoded protein: CASSQTPASGIVNEQFF.

The chain couples TRBV18 to TRBJ2-7, with D possibly TRBD2 on 6 matching bases. V lost 0 bases and J lost 3, with 15 bases in between. Germline V gives CDR1 KGHSH, CDR2 LQKENI. The CDR3 consists of 16 residues. The CDR3 coding sequence is TGTGCCAGCTCACCACCGTTCAGTGACGGGGGCTACGAGCAGTACTTC. It encodes CASSPPFSDGGYEQYF. The full variable domain, rest sourced from reference TRBV18 and TRBJ2-7, is NAGVMQNPRHLVRRRGQEARLRCSPMKGHSHVYWYRQLPEEGLKFMVYLQKENIIDESGMPKERFSAEFPKEGPSILRIQQVVRGDSAAYFCASSPPFSDGGYEQYFGPGTRLTVT.

The rearrangement joins TRBV7-9 to TRBJ2-1; no reliable D call. Germline CDR1 and CDR2: SEHNR and FQNEAQ (reference sequence). This CDR3 has 12 residues. Trimming removed 1 base from V and 6 bases from J, with 4 bases in between. CDR3 residues: CASSLVGNEQFF. CDR3 sequence (DNA): TGTGCCAGCAGCTTAGTCGGCAATGAGCAGTTCTTC. Full variable domain (outside the CDR3, taken from reference TRBV7-9 and TRBJ2-1): DTGVSQNPRHKITKRGQNVTFRCDPISEHNRLYWYRQTLGQGPEFLTYFQNEAQLEKSRLLSDRFSAERPKGSFSTLEIQRTEQGDSAMYLCASSLVGNEQFFGPGTRLTVL.

This chain uses TRBV29-1 with TRBJ1-1; D perhaps matches TRBD1 (6 bases). The CDR3 totals 12 residues. Germline CDR1 reads SQVTM; CDR2 reads ANQGSEA. V shed 7 bases and J shed 1 base, with 10 bases lying between them. The CDR3 bases are TGCAGCGGCAGGGGAGCGAACACTGAAGCTTTCTTT. This gives the protein CSGRGANTEAFF.

The chain employs TRBV6-5 and TRBJ2-1; 7 bases map to TRBD1. Germline-derived CDR1 and CDR2 are MNHEY and SVGAGI. This CDR3 is 14 amino acids long. The trim removed 6 bases at V and 8 bases at J, leaving 10 bases unmatched. CDR3 sequence reads: CASSRPYRGHEQFF. CDR3 DNA: TGTGCCAGCAGCCGTCCTTACAGGGGCCATGAGCAGTTCTTC.

A single count supports this clone. The chain has TRBV4-1 and TRBJ1-2, with D unresolved. The V gene's germline CDR1 is MGHRA and CDR2 YSYEKL. Trimming stripped 4 bases from V and 3 bases from J, with 18 bases between. This CDR3 region has 16 residues. The CDR3 loop is CASSPITPAVHYGYTF. In DNA, the CDR3 is TGCGCCAGCAGCCCAATCACCCCGGCGGTCCACTATGGCTACACCTTC.

The V gene is TRBV6-2 or TRBV6-3, the J gene TRBJ1-1; D not certain. The CDR3 spans 15 residues. Germline CDR1 reads MNHEY; CDR2 reads SVGEGT. V gave up 6 bases and J gave up 0 bases, with 14 bases separating them. The CDR3 loop reads CASSYLAGMNTEAFF. The CDR3 nucleotides are TGTGCCAGCAGCTATCTGGCAGGAATGAACACTGAAGCTTTCTTT.

The CDR3 here is CASSAGTGGPFNQPQHF. The CDR3 bases are TGTGCCAGCAGTGCCGGGACAGGGGGACCTTTCAATCAGCCCCAGCATTTT. This rearrangement joins TRBV2 to TRBJ1-5; 11 positions agree with TRBD1. Germline V gene sequence: CDR1 SNHLY, CDR2 FYNNEI. Losses at the gene ends were 4 bases for V and 3 bases for J; bases not matched to a gene: 8. The CDR3 covers 17 residues.

The V and J genes are TRBV2 and TRBJ1-6; D perhaps matches TRBD1 (6 bases). The ends were cut back, 7 bases at V and 9 bases at J, with 22 bases in the middle. Germline CDR1 SNHLY, CDR2 FYNNEI. CDR3 length: 16 amino acids. The CDR3 DNA follows: TGTGCCAGCACCATCCTCCTCCGGGGCAGGGGTTCACCCCTCCACTTT. Translating gives CASTILLRGRGSPLHF.

This clone was seen just once. This rearrangement joins TRBV28 to TRBJ2-7, with 7 bases that match TRBD2. Germline V gives CDR1 MDHEN, CDR2 SYDVKM. The CDR3 is made up of 15 amino acids. V lost 7 bases and J lost 4; bases outside the gene matches: 13. The CDR3 nucleotides read TGTGCCAGCACCCAAGTGGCTAGCGGTTGGTACGAGCAGTACTTC. Its protein product is CASTQVASGWYEQYF.

CDR3 region: CASSFSTDYEQYF. CDR3 sequence (DNA): TGCGCCAGCAGCTTCTCTACAGACTACGAGCAGTACTTC. This chain links TRBV5-1 with TRBJ2-7; D gene uncertain. Per the germline V gene, CDR1 is SGHRS and CDR2 is YFSETQ. CDR3 length: 13 amino acids. Trimming took off 2 bases at V and 3 bases at J, with 9 bases between the two ends.

A single count supports this clone. The chain uses TRBV7-2 and TRBJ2-1; 8 bases fit TRBD2. Germline CDR1 is SGHTA and CDR2 is FQGNSA. V gave up 7 bases and J gave up 6 bases; unmatched junction bases: 11. This CDR3 contains 15 residues. The CDR3 bases are TGTGCCAGCACCGATTCTTTGAGCGGGGGCAATGAGCAGTTCTTC. It is translated as CASTDSLSGGNEQFF.

This chain joins TRBV7-8 and TRBJ2-3; no reliable D call. This CDR3 region has 12 residues. V lost 5 bases and J 8 bases, leaving 11 bases between the germline ends. Germline CDR1 and CDR2: SGHVS and FQNEAQ. CDR3 in amino acids: CASSPPAGTQYF. The CDR3 DNA reads TGTGCCAGCAGCCCGCCGGCAGGTACGCAGTATTTT.